Each of the 24 T cell receptor beta chains below was sequenced from the same sample in a study of CD4+ T cells in melanoma. Sequenced by immunoSEQ multiplex PCR; TCRdb stores in-frame clones only, minus some. Altogether about 9,900 clones are present, about 73% being singletons, with the ten largest covering about a quarter. Sequencing input: tumor tissue. These receptors originate from a human donor with melanoma.

CDR3 amino acids: CASSFSGSPYEQYF. CDR3 sequence (DNA): TGTGCCAGCAGCTTCTCGGGATCTCCCTACGAGCAGTACTTC. The rearrangement uses TRBV5-4 and TRBJ2-7; D possibly corresponds to TRBD2 (5 bases). Germline values: CDR1 SGHNT, CDR2 YYREEE (reference sequence). Deletions cut 2 bases from V and 2 bases from J, with 11 bases between. The CDR3 sequence is 14 residues long.

The gene calls are TRBV9 and TRBJ2-3; 7 bases match TRBD2. The CDR3 extends over 15 amino acids. V dropped 4 bases and J dropped 3; count of bases not matched to a gene: 8. Looked up from germline, CDR1 is SGDLS and CDR2 is YYNGEE. The CDR3, as DNA: TGTGCCAGCAGCCTGGGGAGGGGAGGGACAGATACGCAGTATTTT. It encodes CASSLGRGGTDTQYF.

The chain is built from TRBV27 and TRBJ2-1, with TRBD2 matching over 13 bases. Germline V gives CDR1 MNHEY, CDR2 SMNVEV (reference sequence). Germline trimming cut 5 bases from V and 9 bases from J; bases unmatched to any gene: 4. This CDR3 is built from 14 residues. The CDR3 region is CASSALAGGREQFF. In DNA, the CDR3 is TGTGCCAGCAGTGCACTAGCGGGGGGGCGTGAGCAGTTCTTC.

The chain links TRBV7-8 to TRBJ1-2; D unclear. CDR3 size: 13 residues. Trimming left V 5 bases short and J 6 bases short, with 13 bases between. Germline loops: CDR1 SGHVS, CDR2 FQNEAQ. CDR3 in DNA: TGTGCCAGCAGCCCTCCCATGGTTCATGGCTACACCTTC. It specifies CASSPPMVHGYTF.

This sequence joins TRBV7-9 and TRBJ1-1; a weak D match, TRBD1 (5 bases). The CDR3 is 14 amino acids. The V end lost 6 bases, the J end lost 8 bases, and 19 bases lay between the germline ends. Germline V gene lookup returns CDR1 SEHNR and CDR2 FQNEAQ (reference sequence). The CDR3 spells CASSAVGTRQEAFF. CDR3 sequence (DNA): TGTGCCAGCAGTGCCGTCGGGACCCGCCAAGAAGCTTTCTTT.

Only one count was recorded for this clone. This chain uses TRBV19 with TRBJ1-2, with D possibly being TRBD1 (6 bases). V was pared by 6 bases and J by 8 bases, with 19 bases between. This CDR3 is built from 14 residues. Germline CDR1 and CDR2: LNHDA and SQIVND (reference sequence). The CDR3 spells CASSHFLQGRGYTF. Here the CDR3 DNA reads TGTGCCAGTAGCCATTTTTTACAGGGTAGGGGCTACACCTTC.

The CDR3 is CASSLDGEGDTGELFF. In DNA form, the CDR3 reads TGTGCCAGCAGCTTAGACGGCGAAGGGGACACCGGGGAGCTGTTTTTT. This chain links TRBV11-1 with TRBJ2-2, with D possibly matching TRBD1 (5 bases). CDR3 length: 16 residues. Germline values: CDR1 SGHAT, CDR2 FQDESV (reference sequence). Trimming pared 1 base from V and 3 bases from J, leaving 12 bases between.

V gene TRBV7-9 combines with J gene TRBJ2-1; D possibly uses TRBD1 or TRBD2 (5 bases each). Trimming removed 10 bases at V and 8 bases at J, with 21 bases between. The germline gives CDR1 SEHNR, CDR2 FQNEAQ (reference sequence). The CDR3 length is 14 residues. The CDR3 sequence: CATVPLGAGYEQFF. CDR3 nucleotide sequence: TGTGCCACCGTTCCTCTCGGGGCCGGGTATGAGCAGTTCTTC.

The chain links TRBV30 to TRBJ1-1; D may be TRBD1 (6 bases). Looked up from germline, CDR1 is GTSNPN and CDR2 is SVGIG (reference sequence). V lost 2 bases, J lost 3 bases, and 16 bases lay in between. The CDR3 is 15 residues long. CDR3 DNA sequence: TGTGCCTGGAGTAAGCGGGGGCGGGCGTACACTGAAGCTTTCTTT. Translation gives CAWSKRGRAYTEAFF. The whole variable domain, filled in from reference TRBV30 and TRBJ1-1, reads SQTIHQWPATLVQPVGSPLSLECTVEGTSNPNLYWYRQAAGRGLQLLFYSVGIGQISSEVPQNLSASRPQDRQFILSSKKLLLSDSGFYLCAWSKRGRAYTEAFFGQGTRLTVV.

This clone is large in the sample. The genes are TRBV20-1 and TRBJ1-1; D is undetermined. V lost 4 bases and J 4 bases, leaving 7 bases between the germline ends. Germline V gene data show CDR1 as DFQATT and CDR2 as SNEGSKA (reference sequence). The CDR3 covers 11 residues. CDR3 in DNA: TGCAGTGCTACGCAGATCACTGAAGCTTTCTTT. This codes for CSATQITEAFF.

This clone has more than one count but fewer than ten. The chain joins TRBV2 to TRBJ2-5, with TRBD1 as a possible D gene (6 bases). CDR3 size: 12 residues. V lost 6 bases, J lost 1 base, and 6 bases lay in between. Germline CDR1 SNHLY, CDR2 FYNNEI. The CDR3 nucleotides read TGTGCCAGCAGGGGGGCCCAAGAGACCCAGTACTTC. It encodes CASRGAQETQYF. The whole variable domain, remainder taken from reference TRBV2 and TRBJ2-5, is EPEVTQTPSHQVTQMGQEVILRCVPISNHLYFYWYRQILGQKVEFLVSFYNNEISEKSEIFDDQFSVERPDGSNFTLKIRSTKLEDSAMYFCASRGAQETQYFGPGTRLLVL.

The chain carries TRBV13 and TRBJ1-2; 8 bases map to TRBD1. Trimming cost V 2 bases and J 8 bases; bases outside gene matches: 4. Germline CDR1 PRHDT, CDR2 FYEKMQ (reference sequence). The CDR3 runs 13 residues. CDR3 sequence reads: CASSLSRGRGYTF. DNA of the CDR3: TGTGCCAGCAGCTTATCCAGGGGGCGAGGCTACACCTTC.

The rearrangement joins TRBV10-2 to TRBJ1-4; possibly TRBD1 for D (5 bases). This CDR3 comprises 12 residues. Per the germline V gene, CDR1 is WSHSY and CDR2 is SAAADI. With 8 bases removed from V and 4 bases from J, the gap between germline ends came to 8 bases. The CDR3 region has the DNA TGCGCCAGCCAGGGATTTAATGAAAAACTGTTTTTT. The encoded protein is CASQGFNEKLFF.

In regard to this clone: The sample has other DNA sequences that encode this CDR3 too. The J gene is TRBJ1-4, the V gene TRBV6-1, with 9 positions matching TRBD1. Germline assignment: CDR1 MNHNS and CDR2 SASEGT. The CDR3 loop spans 15 amino acids. The junction had 4 bases not matched to a gene; V was cut back by 3 bases and J by 5 bases. The CDR3 loop reads CASSEEGTGNEKLFF. Here the CDR3 DNA reads TGTGCCAGCAGTGAGGAGGGGACAGGGAATGAAAAACTGTTTTTT.

The CDR3 protein is CASSLNRDTEAFF. The CDR3, as DNA: TGCGCCAGCAGCTTAAACAGGGACACTGAAGCTTTCTTT. V and J are TRBV5-1 and TRBJ1-1, with D possibly matching TRBD1 (6 bases). The CDR3 loop spans 13 amino acids. Per the germline V gene, CDR1 is SGHRS and CDR2 is YFSETQ. Between the trimmed V and J ends, which lost 2 bases and 3 bases, there was a span of 8 bases.

The J gene is TRBJ2-1, the V gene TRBV5-1, with TRBD2 as a possible D gene (6 bases). V dropped 1 base and J dropped 8 bases, with 10 bases sitting between them. CDR1 and CDR2 (germline): SGHRS, YFSETQ. CDR3 length: 13 amino acids. CDR3 in amino acids: CASSLSGVDEQFF. For the CDR3, the DNA is TGCGCCAGCAGCTTGTCGGGGGTCGATGAGCAGTTCTTC.

This clone was seen a handful of times. This chain uses TRBV6-5 with TRBJ1-1, with a possible D match to TRBD1 (5 bases). The germline V gene has CDR1 MNHEY and CDR2 SVGAGI. The CDR3 consists of 12 residues. V was trimmed by 9 bases and J by 3 bases, leaving 11 bases between them. The CDR3 protein is CASGRDYTEAFF. CDR3 DNA: TGTGCCAGTGGCCGGGACTACACTGAAGCTTTCTTT.

This clone qualifies as medium-sized. V usage is TRBV18 and J usage is TRBJ1-4, with 8 bases lining up with TRBD1. Germline assignment: CDR1 KGHSH and CDR2 LQKENI. CDR3 length: 14 amino acids. Germline trimming cut 2 bases from V and 7 bases from J; bases unmatched to any gene: 3. The CDR3 DNA is TGTGCCAGCTCACCAGACAGGGGTGGTGAAAAACTGTTTTTT. It specifies CASSPDRGGEKLFF.

This chain links TRBV21-1 with TRBJ2-7; TRBD2, the table's D call, was not compared with the DNA. TRBV21-1 is reported as a pseudogene. This CDR3 has 11 amino acids. The CDR3 region is CASSSRGEQYF. The CDR3 DNA sequence: TGTGCCAGCAGCTCGCGCGGGGAGCAGTACTTC.

The chain carries TRBV18 and TRBJ1-2; unclear D gene. V lost 3 bases and J lost 4, with 6 bases in between. This CDR3 spans 12 amino acids. Germline V lookup: CDR1 KGHSH, CDR2 LQKENI. CDR3 nucleotides: TGTGCCAGCTCACCGGGAGTCTATGGCTACACCTTC. Protein: CASSPGVYGYTF.

The chain carries TRBV10-1 and TRBJ2-3, with 7 bases aligning to TRBD2. The V gene end was trimmed by 0 bases and the J gene end by 0 bases; junction bases not matched to a gene: 6. In germline, CDR1 is WNHNN, CDR2 SYGVQD (reference sequence). The CDR3 has 17 residues. The CDR3, as DNA: TGCGCCAGCAGTGAGTCGAACGGCGGGGGTAGCACAGATACGCAGTATTTT. It codes for CASSESNGGGSTDTQYF.

The count of this clone is one. The rearrangement uses TRBV9 and TRBJ2-7; D is uncertain. CDR3 length: 13 residues. The ends were cut back, 4 bases at V and 2 bases at J, with 10 bases in the middle. CDR1 is SGDLS and CDR2 is YYNGEE in the germline V gene. CDR3 sequence reads: CASSPTEAYEQYF. CDR3 coding DNA: TGTGCCAGCAGCCCAACAGAGGCCTACGAGCAGTACTTC.

There are a few counts of this clone. This sequence joins TRBV21-1 and TRBJ2-7; no check of the table's D call, TRBD2, against the DNA was made. TRBV21-1 constitutes a pseudogene. The CDR3 is 16 amino acids. The CDR3 loop is CASSRRRRGGTYEQYF. The DNA for the CDR3 is TGTGCCAGCAGCAGAAGAAGAAGGGGAGGCACCTACGAGCAGTACTTC.

The chain carries TRBV5-4 and TRBJ2-2; 10 bases fit TRBD2. Germline lookup yields CDR1 SGHNT and CDR2 YYREEE (reference sequence). This CDR3 has 16 residues. Trimming took 4 bases from V and 1 from J; bases not matched to a gene: 4. The DNA of the CDR3 is TGTGCCAGCAGCCCTAGCGGGGGTCAGAACACCGGGGAGCTGTTTTTT. Encoded protein: CASSPSGGQNTGELFF.